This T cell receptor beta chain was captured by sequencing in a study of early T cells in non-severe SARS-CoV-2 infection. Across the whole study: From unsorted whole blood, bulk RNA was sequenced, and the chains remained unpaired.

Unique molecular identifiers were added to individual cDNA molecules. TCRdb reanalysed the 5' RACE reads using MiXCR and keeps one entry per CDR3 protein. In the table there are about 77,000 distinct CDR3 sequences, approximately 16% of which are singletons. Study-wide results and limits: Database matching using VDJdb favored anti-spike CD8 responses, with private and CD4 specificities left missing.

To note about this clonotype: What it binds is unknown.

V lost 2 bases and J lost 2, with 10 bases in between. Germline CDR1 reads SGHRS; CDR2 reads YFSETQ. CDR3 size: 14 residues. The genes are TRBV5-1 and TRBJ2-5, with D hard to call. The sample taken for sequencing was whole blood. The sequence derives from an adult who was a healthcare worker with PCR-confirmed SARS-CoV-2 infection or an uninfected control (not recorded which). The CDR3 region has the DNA TGCGCCAGCAGCTTTTTGGCCGATCAAGAGACCCAGTACTTC. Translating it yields CASSFLADQETQYF.